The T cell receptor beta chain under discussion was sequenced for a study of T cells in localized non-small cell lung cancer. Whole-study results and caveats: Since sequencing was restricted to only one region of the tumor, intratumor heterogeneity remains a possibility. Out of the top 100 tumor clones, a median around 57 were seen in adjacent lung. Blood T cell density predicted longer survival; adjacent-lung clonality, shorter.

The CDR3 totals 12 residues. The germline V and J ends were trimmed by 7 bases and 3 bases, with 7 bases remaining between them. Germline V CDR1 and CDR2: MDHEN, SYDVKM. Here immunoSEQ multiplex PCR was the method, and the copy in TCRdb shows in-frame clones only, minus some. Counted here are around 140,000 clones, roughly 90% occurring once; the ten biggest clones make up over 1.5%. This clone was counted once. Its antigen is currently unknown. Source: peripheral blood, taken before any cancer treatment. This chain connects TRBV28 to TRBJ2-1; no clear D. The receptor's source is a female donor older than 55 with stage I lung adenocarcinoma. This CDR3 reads CASMGSYNEQFF. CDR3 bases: TGTGCCAGCATGGGCAGCTACAATGAGCAGTTCTTC.